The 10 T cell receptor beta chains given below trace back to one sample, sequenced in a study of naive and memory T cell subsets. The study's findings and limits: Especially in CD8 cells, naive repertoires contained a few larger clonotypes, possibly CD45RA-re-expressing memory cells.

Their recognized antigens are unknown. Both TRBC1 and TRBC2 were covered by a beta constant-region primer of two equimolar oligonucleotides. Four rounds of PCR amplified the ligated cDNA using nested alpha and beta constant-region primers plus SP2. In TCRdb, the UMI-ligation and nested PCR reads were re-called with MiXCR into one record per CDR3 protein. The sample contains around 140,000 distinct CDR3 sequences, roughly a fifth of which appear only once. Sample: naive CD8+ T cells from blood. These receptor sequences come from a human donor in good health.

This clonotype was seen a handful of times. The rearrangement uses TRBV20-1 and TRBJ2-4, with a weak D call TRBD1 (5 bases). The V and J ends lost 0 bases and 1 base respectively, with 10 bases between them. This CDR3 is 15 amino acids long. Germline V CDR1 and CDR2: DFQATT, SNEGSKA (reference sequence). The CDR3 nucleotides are TGCAGTGCTAGAGATCAAGGGGCGGCCAAAAACATTCAGTACTTC. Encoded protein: CSARDQGAAKNIQYF.

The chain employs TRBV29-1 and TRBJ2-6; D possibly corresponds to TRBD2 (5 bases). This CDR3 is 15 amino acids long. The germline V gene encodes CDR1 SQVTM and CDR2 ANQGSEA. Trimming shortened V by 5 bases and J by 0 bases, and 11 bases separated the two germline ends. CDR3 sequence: CSVLDSLSGANVLTF. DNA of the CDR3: TGCAGCGTTCTGGACTCCCTCTCTGGGGCCAACGTCCTGACTTTC.

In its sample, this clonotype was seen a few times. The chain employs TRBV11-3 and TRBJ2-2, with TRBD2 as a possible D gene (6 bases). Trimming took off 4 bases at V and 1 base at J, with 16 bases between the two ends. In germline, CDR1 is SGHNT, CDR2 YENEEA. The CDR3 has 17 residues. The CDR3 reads CASSSTEGRENTGELFF. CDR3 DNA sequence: TGTGCCAGCAGCTCGACGGAGGGCAGGGAGAACACCGGGGAGCTGTTTTTT.

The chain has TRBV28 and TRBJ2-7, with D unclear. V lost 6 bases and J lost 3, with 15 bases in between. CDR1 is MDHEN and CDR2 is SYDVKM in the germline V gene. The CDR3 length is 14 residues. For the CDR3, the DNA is TGTGCCAGCAGGCCCGAAGGGTTAAGCTACGAGCAGTACTTC. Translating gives CASRPEGLSYEQYF.

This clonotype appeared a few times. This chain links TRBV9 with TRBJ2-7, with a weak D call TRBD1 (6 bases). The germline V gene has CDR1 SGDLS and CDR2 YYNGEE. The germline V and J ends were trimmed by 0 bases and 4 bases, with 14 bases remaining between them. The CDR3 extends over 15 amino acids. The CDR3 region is CASSVGAGASYEQYF. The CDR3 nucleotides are TGTGCCAGCAGCGTAGGGGCAGGGGCTTCTTACGAGCAGTACTTC.

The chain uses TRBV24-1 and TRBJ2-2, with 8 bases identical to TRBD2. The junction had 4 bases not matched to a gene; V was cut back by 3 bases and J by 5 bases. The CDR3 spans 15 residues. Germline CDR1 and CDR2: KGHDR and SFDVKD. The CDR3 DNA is TGTGCCACCAGTGATAGCGGGAGCGGGACCGGGGAGCTGTTTTTT. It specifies CATSDSGSGTGELFF.

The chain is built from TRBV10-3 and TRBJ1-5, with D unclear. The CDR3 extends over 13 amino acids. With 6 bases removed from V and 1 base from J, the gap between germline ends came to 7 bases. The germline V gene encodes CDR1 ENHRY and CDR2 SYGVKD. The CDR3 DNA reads TGTGCCATCAGGGTCTCGAGCAATCAGCCCCAGCATTTT. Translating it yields CAIRVSSNQPQHF.

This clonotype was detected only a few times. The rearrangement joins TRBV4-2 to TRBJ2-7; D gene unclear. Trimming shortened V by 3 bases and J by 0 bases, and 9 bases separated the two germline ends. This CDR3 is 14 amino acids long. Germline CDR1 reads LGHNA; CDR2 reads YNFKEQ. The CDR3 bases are TGTGCCAGCAGCCAGGCTGAAAACTCCTACGAGCAGTACTTC. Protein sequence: CASSQAENSYEQYF.

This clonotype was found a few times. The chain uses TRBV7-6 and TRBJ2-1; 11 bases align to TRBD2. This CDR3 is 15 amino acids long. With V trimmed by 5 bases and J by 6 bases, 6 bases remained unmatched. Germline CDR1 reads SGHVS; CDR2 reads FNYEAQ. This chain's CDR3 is CASSPTSGSSNEQFF. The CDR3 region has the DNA TGTGCCAGCAGCCCCACTAGCGGGAGTTCCAATGAGCAGTTCTTC.

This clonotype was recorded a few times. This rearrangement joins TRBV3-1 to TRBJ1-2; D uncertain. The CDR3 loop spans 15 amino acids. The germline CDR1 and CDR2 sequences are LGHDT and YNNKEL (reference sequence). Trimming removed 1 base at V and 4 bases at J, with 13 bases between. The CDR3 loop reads CASSQVTGRSYGYTF. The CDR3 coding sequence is TGTGCCAGCAGCCAAGTGACGGGAAGGTCCTATGGCTACACCTTC.